This TCR beta chain comes out of a study of shared clonotypes between healthy human individuals. Notes on the study in general: Naive subsets generally exceeded memory subsets in estimated richness. Among donors, clonotype sharing was expected to be affected by sequencing depth.

Profiling relied on immunoSEQ multiplex PCR, and the TCRdb table lists in-frame clones only, not all of them. The sample gives hundreds of thousands of clones, roughly 96% of which show up once; about 0.21% is in the top ten. Note on this clone: Antigen unknown.

Cells designated naive CD8 were CD45RO-negative and were positively selected for CCR7, with terminally differentiated effector memory CD45RA+ cells excluded. The CDR3 covers 17 residues. J gave up 1 base and V 1 base, and 8 bases lay outside the gene matches. Germline-derived CDR1 and CDR2 are SGHRS and YFSETQ. Sequenced material: naive CD8+ T cells sorted from blood. This clonotype originated in a man under 40 in good health. The chain carries TRBV5-1 and TRBJ2-1, with TRBD2 matching over 7 bases. The CDR3 DNA follows: TGCGCCAGCAGCTTGCACAGGCGGGAGTGGTCCTACAATGAGCAGTTCTTC. The encoded protein is CASSLHRREWSYNEQFF.